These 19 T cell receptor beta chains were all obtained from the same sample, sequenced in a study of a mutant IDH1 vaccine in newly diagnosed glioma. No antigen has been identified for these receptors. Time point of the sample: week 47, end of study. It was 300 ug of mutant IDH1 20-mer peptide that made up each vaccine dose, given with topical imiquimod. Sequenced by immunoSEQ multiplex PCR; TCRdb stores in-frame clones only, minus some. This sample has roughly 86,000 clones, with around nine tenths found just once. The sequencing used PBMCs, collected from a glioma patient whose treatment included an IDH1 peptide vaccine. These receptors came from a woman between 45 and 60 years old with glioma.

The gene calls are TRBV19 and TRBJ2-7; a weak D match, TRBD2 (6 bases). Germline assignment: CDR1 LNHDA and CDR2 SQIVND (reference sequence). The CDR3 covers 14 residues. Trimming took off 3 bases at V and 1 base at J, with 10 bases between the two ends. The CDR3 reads CASSIIGGSYEQYF. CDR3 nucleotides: TGTGCCAGTAGTATCATTGGGGGGTCCTACGAGCAGTACTTC.

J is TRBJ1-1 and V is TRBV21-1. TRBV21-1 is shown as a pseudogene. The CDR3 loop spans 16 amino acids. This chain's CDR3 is CASSKEDPGGDTEAFF. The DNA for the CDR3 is TGTGCCAGCAGCAAAGAGGATCCGGGGGGAGACACTGAAGCTTTCTTT.

The CDR3 loop reads CASSIGAFTEAFF. In DNA form, the CDR3 reads TGTGCCAGTAGTATAGGGGCATTTACTGAAGCTTTCTTT. This chain joins TRBV19 and TRBJ1-1; D is unclear. Germline CDR1 is LNHDA and CDR2 is SQIVND (reference sequence). The CDR3 is made up of 13 amino acids. V was clipped by 1 base and J by 5 bases, with 8 bases between them. Together with reference TRBV19 and TRBJ1-1, the CDR3 gives the full variable domain: DGGITQSPKYLFRKEGQNVTLSCEQNLNHDAMYWYRQDPGQGLRLIYYSQIVNDFQKGDIAEGYSVSREKKESFPLTVTSAQKNPTAFYLCASSIGAFTEAFFGQGTRLTVV.

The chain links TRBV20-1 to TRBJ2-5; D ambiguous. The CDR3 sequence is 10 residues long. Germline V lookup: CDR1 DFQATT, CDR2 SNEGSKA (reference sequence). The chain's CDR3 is CSGVEETQYF. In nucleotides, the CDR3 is TGCAGCGGCGTAGAAGAGACCCAGTACTTC.

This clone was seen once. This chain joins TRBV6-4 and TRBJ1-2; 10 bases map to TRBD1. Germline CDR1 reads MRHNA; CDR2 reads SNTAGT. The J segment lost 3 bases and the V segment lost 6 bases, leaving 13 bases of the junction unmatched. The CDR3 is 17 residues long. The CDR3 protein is CASRVYPGTGADYGYTF. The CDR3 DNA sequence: TGTGCCAGCAGAGTATACCCCGGGACAGGGGCCGACTATGGCTACACCTTC.

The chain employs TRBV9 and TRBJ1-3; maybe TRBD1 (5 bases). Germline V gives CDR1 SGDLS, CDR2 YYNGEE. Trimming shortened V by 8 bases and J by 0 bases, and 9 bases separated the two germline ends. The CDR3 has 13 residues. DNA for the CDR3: TGTGCCAGTAACAGGAACTCTGGAAACACCATATATTTT. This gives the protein CASNRNSGNTIYF.

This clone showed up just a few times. This chain's CDR3 is CASSTSGTNLYNEQFF. The CDR3 nucleotides read TGTGCCAGTAGTACTAGCGGGACAAACCTGTACAATGAGCAGTTCTTC. The gene calls are TRBV19 and TRBJ2-1; 9 bases match TRBD2. The germline gives CDR1 LNHDA, CDR2 SQIVND (reference sequence). This CDR3 is 16 amino acids long. J gave up 4 bases and V 4 bases, and 8 bases lay outside the gene matches.

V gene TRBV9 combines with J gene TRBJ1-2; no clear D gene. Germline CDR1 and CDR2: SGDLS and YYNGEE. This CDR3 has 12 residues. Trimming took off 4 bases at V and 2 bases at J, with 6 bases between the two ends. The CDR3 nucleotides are TGTGCCAGCAGCCCTGGGAACTATGGCTACACCTTC. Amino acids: CASSPGNYGYTF. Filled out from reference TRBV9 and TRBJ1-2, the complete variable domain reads DSGVTQTPKHLITATGQRVTLRCSPRSGDLSVYWYQQSLDQGLQFLIQYYNGEERAKGNILERFSAQQFPDLHSELNLSSLELGDSALYFCASSPGNYGYTFGSGTRLTVV.

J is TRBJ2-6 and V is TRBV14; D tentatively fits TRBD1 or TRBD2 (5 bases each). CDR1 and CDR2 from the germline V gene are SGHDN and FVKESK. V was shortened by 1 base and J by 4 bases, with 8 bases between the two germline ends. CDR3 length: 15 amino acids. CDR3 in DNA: TGTGCCAGCAGCCAAGGGGGGAGCGGGGCCAACGTCCTGACTTTC. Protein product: CASSQGGSGANVLTF.

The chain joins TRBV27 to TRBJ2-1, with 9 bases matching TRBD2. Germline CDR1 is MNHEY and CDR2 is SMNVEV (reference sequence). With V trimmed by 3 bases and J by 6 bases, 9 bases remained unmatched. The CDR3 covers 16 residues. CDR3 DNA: TGTGCCAGCAGTTTCTATAGCGGGAGTAACTCCAATGAGCAGTTCTTC. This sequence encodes CASSFYSGSNSNEQFF.

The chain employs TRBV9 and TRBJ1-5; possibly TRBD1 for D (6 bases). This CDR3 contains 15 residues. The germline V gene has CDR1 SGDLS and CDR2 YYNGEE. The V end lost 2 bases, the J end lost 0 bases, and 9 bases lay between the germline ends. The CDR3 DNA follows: TGTGCCAGCAGCGTGGACAGCGGTAGCAATCAGCCCCAGCATTTT. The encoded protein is CASSVDSGSNQPQHF.

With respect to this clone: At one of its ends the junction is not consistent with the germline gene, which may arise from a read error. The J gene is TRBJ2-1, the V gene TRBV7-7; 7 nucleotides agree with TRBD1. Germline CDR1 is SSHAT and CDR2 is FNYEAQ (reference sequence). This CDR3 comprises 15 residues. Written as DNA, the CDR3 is TGTGCTAGCAGCCCTCAGACAGGGACCTACAATGAGCAGTTCTTC. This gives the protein CASSPQTGTYNEQFF.

The CDR3 bases are TGTGCTAGTGCCATGGGGGGTTTTCCTTACAATGAGCAGTTCTTC. Its protein is CASAMGGFPYNEQFF. V is TRBV12-5 and J is TRBJ2-1; D possibly corresponds to TRBD2 (6 bases). The CDR3 runs 15 residues. Germline CDR1 LGHNT, CDR2 FRNRAP. Trimming took 7 bases from V and 4 from J, leaving 17 bases between them. The full variable domain, rest sourced from reference TRBV12-5 and TRBJ2-1, is DARVTQTPRHKVTEMGQEVTMRCQPILGHNTVFWYRQTMMQGLELLAYFRNRAPLDDSGMPKDRFSAEMPDATLATLKIQPSEPRDSAVYFCASAMGGFPYNEQFFGPGTRLTVL.

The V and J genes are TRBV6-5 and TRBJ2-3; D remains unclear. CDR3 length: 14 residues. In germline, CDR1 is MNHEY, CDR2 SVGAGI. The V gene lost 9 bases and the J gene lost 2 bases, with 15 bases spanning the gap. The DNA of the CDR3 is TGTGCCAGTCACCCTCCCACAGCCACAGATACGCAGTATTTT. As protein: CASHPPTATDTQYF.

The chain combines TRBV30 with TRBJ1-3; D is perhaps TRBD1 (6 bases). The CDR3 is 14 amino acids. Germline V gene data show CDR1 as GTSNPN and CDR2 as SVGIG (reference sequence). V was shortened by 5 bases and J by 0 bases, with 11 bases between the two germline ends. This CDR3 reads CAWEQGLSGNTIYF. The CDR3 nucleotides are TGTGCCTGGGAGCAGGGGCTCTCTGGAAACACCATATATTTT.

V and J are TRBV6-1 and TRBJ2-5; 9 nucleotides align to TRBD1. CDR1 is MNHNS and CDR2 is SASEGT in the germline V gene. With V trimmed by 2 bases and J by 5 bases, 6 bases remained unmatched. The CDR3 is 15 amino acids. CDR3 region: CASSERDRVQETQYF. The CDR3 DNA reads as TGTGCCAGCAGTGAACGGGACAGGGTTCAGGAGACCCAGTACTTC.

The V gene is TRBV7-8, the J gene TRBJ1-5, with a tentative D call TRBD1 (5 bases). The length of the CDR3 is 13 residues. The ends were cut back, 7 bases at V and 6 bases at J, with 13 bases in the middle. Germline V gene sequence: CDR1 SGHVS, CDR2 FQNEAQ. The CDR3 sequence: CASTPSGTQPQHF. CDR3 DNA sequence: TGTGCCAGCACCCCCTCAGGGACTCAGCCCCAGCATTTT.

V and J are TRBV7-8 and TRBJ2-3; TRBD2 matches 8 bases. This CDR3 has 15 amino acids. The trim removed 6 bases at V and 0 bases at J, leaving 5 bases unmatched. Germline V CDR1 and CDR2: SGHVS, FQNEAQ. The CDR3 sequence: CASSSRLASTDTQYF. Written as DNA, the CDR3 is TGTGCCAGCAGTTCTCGACTAGCGAGCACAGATACGCAGTATTTT.

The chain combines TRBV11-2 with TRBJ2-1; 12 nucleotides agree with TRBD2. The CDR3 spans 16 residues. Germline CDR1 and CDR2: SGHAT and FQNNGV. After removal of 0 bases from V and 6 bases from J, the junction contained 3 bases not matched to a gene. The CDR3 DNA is TGTGCCAGCAGCTTAGAACTAGCGGGGGGTTTCAATGAGCAGTTCTTC. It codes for CASSLELAGGFNEQFF.